This TCR beta chain was captured by sequencing in a study of blood T cell repertoires in COVID-19. Across the study: T cells, B-cell-depleted T cells, or PBMCs supplied cDNA or gDNA.

As originally analysed: Estimated nucleated cell counts came from reference gene primer amplification. Clones were read by immunoSEQ multiplex PCR, and TCRdb kept only the in-frame ones, dropping some. The V and J calls and clone size come from that table; D and trimming were worked out from the DNA. The sample holds about 240,000 clones, approximately 80% seen once. The CDR3 extends over 13 amino acids. The V end was cut by 3 bases, the J end by 4 bases, with 9 bases between. This clone was observed at least ten times. This TCR was recovered from a woman in her 70s with acute or convalescent COVID-19. Sequenced material: peripheral blood. The genes are TRBV12-3 or TRBV12-4 and TRBJ1-2, with D perhaps TRBD1 (6 bases). The CDR3 reads CASSFTGFYGYTF. The DNA for the CDR3 is TGTGCCAGCAGTTTCACAGGGTTCTATGGCTACACCTTC.